Below are 25 T cell receptor beta chains sequenced from a single sample in a study of regulatory T cells in long-lasting Graves disease. The time point was: persistent/refractory GD, antithyroid drugs over 5 years with positive TRAb. Researchers made the TCR library from RNA that was extracted from PBMCs. In building TCR beta libraries, iRepertoire HTBI primers were used together with Arm-PCR of CDR3 regions. One entry per CDR3 protein results from TCRdb running MiXCR on the multiplex PCR reads. The data contain 310,000 or so distinct CDR3 sequences, 20% to 25% of them singletons. The sample here was peripheral blood mononuclear cells (PBMCs), taken when the disease was refractory, from a patient treated with antithyroid drugs. The receptors originated from a female donor with Graves disease.

This rearrangement joins TRBV4-2 to TRBJ2-7; 12 bases agree with TRBD1. Germline V gene sequence: CDR1 LGHNA, CDR2 YNFKEQ. The CDR3 has 18 residues. Trimming removed 4 bases from V and 0 bases from J; junction bases left unmatched: 10. DNA for the CDR3: TGTGCCAGCAGCCCAACCGGGACAGGGGGCGGAAGCTCCTACGAGCAGTACTTC. Amino acids: CASSPTGTGGGSSYEQYF.

This clonotype was seen many times. This rearrangement joins TRBV12-3 or TRBV12-4 to TRBJ1-1, with unresolved D. This CDR3 is built from 15 residues. V was trimmed by 1 base and J by 11 bases, leaving 20 bases between them. CDR3 sequence: CASSLEKGFKSRAFF. The CDR3 DNA follows: TGTGCCAGCAGTTTAGAGAAGGGTTTTAAATCCCGGGCTTTCTTT.

The gene calls are TRBV18 and TRBJ2-1, with 11 bases aligning to TRBD2. J gave up 3 bases and V 6 bases, and 4 bases lay outside the gene matches. The CDR3 is 15 residues long. Germline V gene sequence: CDR1 KGHSH, CDR2 LQKENI. The CDR3 coding sequence is TGTGCCAGCTCGGGGACTAGCGGAAACTACAATGAGCAGTTCTTC. As protein: CASSGTSGNYNEQFF.

The CDR3: CAISESRGSYEQYF. CDR3 DNA: TGTGCCATCAGTGAGTCGAGGGGGTCCTACGAGCAGTACTTC. The J gene is TRBJ2-7, the V gene TRBV10-3; D is perhaps TRBD1 (6 bases). Germline loops: CDR1 ENHRY, CDR2 SYGVKD. The CDR3 totals 14 residues. V dropped 0 bases and J dropped 1 base, with 7 bases sitting between them.

For this clonotype: Since a far larger clone is one base different, this is likely a read error. The J gene is TRBJ1-1, the V gene TRBV6-2 or TRBV6-3; possibly TRBD1 for D (6 bases). The CDR3 is 15 amino acids. The V end lost 4 bases, the J end lost 3 bases, and 15 bases lay between the germline ends. CDR1 and CDR2 (germline): MNHEY, SVGEGT. The CDR3 loop is CASSCSYREDTEAFF. CDR3 DNA: TGTGCCAGCAGTTGCTCGTACAGGGAGGACACTGAAGCTTTCTTT.

The chain joins TRBV12-3 or TRBV12-4 to TRBJ1-6; 7 bases are a match to TRBD1. The CDR3 runs to 14 residues. With V trimmed by 6 bases and J by 1 base, 0 bases remained unmatched. CDR3 nucleotide sequence: TGTGCCAGCAGACAGGGGTCCTATAATTCACCCCTCCACTTT. Amino acid sequence: CASRQGSYNSPLHF.

This clonotype appeared many times. A much larger clone lies one base from this, so it may be a read error. The genes are TRBV28 and TRBJ2-7; D unresolved. Between the trimmed V and J ends, which lost 0 bases and 3 bases, there was a span of 3 bases. This CDR3 is 12 amino acids long. Germline lookup yields CDR1 MDHEN and CDR2 SYDVKM. The CDR3 reads CASSLWSYEQYF. The CDR3 DNA reads as TGTGCCAGCAGTTTATGGAGCTACGAGCAGTACTTC.

V gene TRBV11-2 combines with J gene TRBJ1-6; TRBD1 might be the D (5 bases). The V gene lost 1 base and the J gene lost 5 bases, with 12 bases spanning the gap. CDR3 length equals 16 residues. Germline CDR1 is SGHAT and CDR2 is FQNNGV. The CDR3, as DNA: TGTGCCAGCAGCTTAGGGGGCCTAGGGGATAATTCACCCCTCCACTTT. It translates to CASSLGGLGDNSPLHF.

This clonotype was counted many times. The V call is TRBV7-2, the J call TRBJ1-3; D uncertain. Looked up from germline, CDR1 is SGHTA and CDR2 is FQGNSA. V lost 1 base, J lost 9 bases, and 10 bases lay in between. The length of the CDR3 is 13 residues. The CDR3: CASSLVLRGTIYF. In nucleotides, the CDR3 is TGTGCCAGCAGCTTAGTCCTCAGAGGCACCATATATTTT. Supplemented by reference TRBV7-2 and TRBJ1-3, the full variable domain reads GAGVSQSPSNKVTEKGKDVELRCDPISGHTALYWYRQSLGQGLEFLIYFQGNSAPDKSGLPSDRFSAERTGGSVSTLTIQRTQQEDSAVYLCASSLVLRGTIYFGEGSWLTVV.

This clonotype was counted ten times or more. DNA of the CDR3: TGTGCCAGCATCCACACAGGGGAACCCTACGAGCAGTACTTC. Translation gives CASIHTGEPYEQYF. This sequence joins TRBV2 and TRBJ2-7; 7 bases map to TRBD1. Germline V gives CDR1 SNHLY, CDR2 FYNNEI. The CDR3 extends over 14 amino acids. After removal of 7 bases from V and 2 bases from J, the junction contained 8 bases not matched to a gene. Full variable domain (outside the CDR3, taken from reference TRBV2 and TRBJ2-7): EPEVTQTPSHQVTQMGQEVILRCVPISNHLYFYWYRQILGQKVEFLVSFYNNEISEKSEIFDDQFSVERPDGSNFTLKIRSTKLEDSAMYFCASIHTGEPYEQYFGPGTRLTVT.

In this sample, this clonotype turned up many times. The gene calls are TRBV12-3 or TRBV12-4 and TRBJ1-5; D might be TRBD1 (5 bases). The CDR3 totals 13 residues. Between the trimmed V and J ends, which lost 6 bases and 5 bases, there was a span of 11 bases. CDR3 coding DNA: TGTGCCAGCAGCAGGGACGAGGATCAGCCCCAGCATTTT. Translating gives CASSRDEDQPQHF.

CDR3: CASSSRDSFYGYTF. The DNA of the CDR3 is TGTGCCAGCAGCTCCCGTGACAGCTTCTATGGCTACACCTTC. This chain links TRBV7-2 with TRBJ1-2, with a weak D call TRBD1 (5 bases). Trimming shortened V by 4 bases and J by 4 bases, and 13 bases separated the two germline ends. Germline assignment: CDR1 SGHTA and CDR2 FQGNSA. The CDR3 covers 14 residues.

The chain joins TRBV7-9 to TRBJ2-5; D is uncertain. From germline, CDR1 is SEHNR and CDR2 FQNEAQ (reference sequence). The CDR3 consists of 15 residues. Trimming left V 2 bases short and J 0 bases short, with 10 bases between. Here the CDR3 DNA reads TGTGCCAGCAGCTTAAGTGGTGGAGACCAAGAGACCCAGTACTTC. Translated: CASSLSGGDQETQYF.

This clonotype was recorded at least ten times. This chain joins TRBV2 and TRBJ2-7; D call uncertain. CDR1 and CDR2 from the germline V gene are SNHLY and FYNNEI. V dropped 2 bases and J dropped 0 bases, with 11 bases sitting between them. The CDR3 sequence is 15 residues long. The DNA of the CDR3 is TGTGCCAGCAGTGAATACGTGGTAGCCTCCTACGAGCAGTACTTC. Translation: CASSEYVVASYEQYF.

This clonotype has only a few counts. The CDR3 spells CASSPGSGYTF. CDR3 coding DNA: TGTGCCAGCAGCCCAGGGTCAGGCTACACCTTC. V gene TRBV27 combines with J gene TRBJ1-2; D might be TRBD1 (5 bases). V was shortened by 6 bases and J by 8 bases, with 10 bases between the two germline ends. This CDR3 region has 11 residues. Germline V gene sequence: CDR1 MNHEY, CDR2 SMNVEV (reference sequence).

This sequence joins TRBV29-1 and TRBJ2-2; the D gene could be TRBD1 or TRBD2 (5 bases each). The CDR3 contains 13 residues. CDR1 and CDR2 from the germline V gene are SQVTM and ANQGSEA. Trimming removed 5 bases from V and 8 bases from J, with 15 bases in between. This CDR3 reads CSVSPGPGGELFF. CDR3 DNA sequence: TGCAGCGTTTCACCGGGACCTGGGGGGGAGCTGTTTTTT.

This clonotype was recorded a few times. The rearrangement uses TRBV19 and TRBJ1-5; TRBD1 agrees at 9 bases. The CDR3 is 16 amino acids. After removal of 0 bases from V and 9 bases from J, the junction contained 9 bases not matched to a gene. Germline V lookup: CDR1 LNHDA, CDR2 SQIVND (reference sequence). CDR3 DNA sequence: TGTGCCAGTAGTATAGATTCACAGGGGGCATTCGGGCCCCAGCATTTT. Translation gives CASSIDSQGAFGPQHF.

As to this clonotype: A much larger clone differs from this one at a single base, so this may be a read error. The chain joins TRBV10-2 to TRBJ2-7; weak D call: TRBD2 (6 bases). V was pared by 1 base and J by 0 bases, with 22 bases between. Germline V CDR1 and CDR2: WSHSY, SAAADI. The CDR3 covers 19 residues. The CDR3 protein is CASSELTFMFSSDSYEQYF. The CDR3 nucleotides are TGCGCCAGCAGTGAGTTAACATTCATGTTTTCTAGCGACTCCTACGAGCAGTACTTC.

This clonotype showed up many times. The chain has TRBV28 and TRBJ2-7; D is perhaps TRBD1 (6 bases). The germline V gene has CDR1 MDHEN and CDR2 SYDVKM. V gave up 2 bases and J gave up 4 bases, with 12 bases separating them. The CDR3 spans 14 residues. The CDR3 sequence: CASSLTGQDYEQYF. The CDR3 bases are TGTGCCAGCAGTTTAACGGGACAAGATTACGAGCAGTACTTC.

J is TRBJ2-3 and V is TRBV7-2; 8 nucleotides agree with TRBD1. J lost 4 bases, V lost 5 bases, and 5 bases had no gene match. This CDR3 is 14 amino acids long. Germline loops: CDR1 SGHTA, CDR2 FQGNSA. CDR3 sequence: CASSDTGGPDTQYF. For the CDR3, the DNA is TGTGCCAGCAGCGATACAGGGGGGCCAGATACGCAGTATTTT.

The chain recombines TRBV7-2 with TRBJ2-7, with D perhaps given as TRBD1 or TRBD2 (5 bases each). Germline V gene lookup returns CDR1 SGHTA and CDR2 FQGNSA. V lost 3 bases and J lost 2, with 11 bases in between. The length of the CDR3 is 14 residues. CDR3 coding DNA: TGTGCCAGCAGCTTTAAGAGGGGCGCCTACGAGCAGTACTTC. This translates into CASSFKRGAYEQYF.

Many counts were recorded for this clonotype. Here the CDR3 reads CASSRLRGALLAEAFF. CDR3 DNA: TGTGCCAGCAGCCGCCTGCGAGGGGCGCTTTTGGCTGAAGCTTTCTTT. This chain connects TRBV28 to TRBJ1-1; D is possibly TRBD1 (5 bases). This CDR3 region has 16 residues. Trimming shortened V by 6 bases and J by 6 bases, and 23 bases separated the two germline ends. Germline loops: CDR1 MDHEN, CDR2 SYDVKM.

This clonotype came up a few times. The chain uses TRBV19 and TRBJ1-5; D not certain. The CDR3 runs 15 residues. The V end lost 2 bases, the J end lost 2 bases, and 10 bases lay between the germline ends. The germline V gene has CDR1 LNHDA and CDR2 SQIVND (reference sequence). The CDR3 DNA is TGTGCCAGTAGTATAAGCAGCGAAGGCAATCAGCCCCAGCATTTT. Protein product: CASSISSEGNQPQHF.

The J gene is TRBJ2-3, the V gene TRBV28; D is perhaps TRBD2 (6 bases). Germline V CDR1 and CDR2: MDHEN, SYDVKM. The CDR3 totals 16 residues. Trimming took 3 bases from V and 2 from J, leaving 15 bases between them. CDR3 region: CASSFAGGVTTDTQYF. CDR3 DNA sequence: TGTGCCAGCAGTTTCGCCGGGGGAGTTACCACAGATACGCAGTATTTT.

The chain is built from TRBV20-1 and TRBJ2-5; possible D gene TRBD1, 6 bases. Germline CDR1 reads DFQATT; CDR2 reads SNEGSKA (reference sequence). V dropped 0 bases and J dropped 4 bases, with 9 bases sitting between them. This CDR3 region has 13 residues. As DNA, the CDR3 is TGCAGTGCTAGAGATTCAGGGGTAGAGACCCAGTACTTC. Translated, it gives CSARDSGVETQYF.